This T cell receptor (beta chain) was profiled in a study of blood T cells in healthy people across ages. There are 15 residues in the CDR3. Germline loops: CDR1 LNHNV, CDR2 YYDKDF (reference sequence). The V gene lost 1 base and the J gene lost 3 bases, with 9 bases spanning the gap. With respect to this clonotype: This may arise from a read error, as a much more abundant clone is one base away.

A J-beta primer mix and a sample-barcoded 5' primer were used in a second PCR of roughly 6 to 11 cycles. TCRdb passed the 5' RACE reads through MiXCR, listing each CDR3 protein once. In the table there are around 670,000 distinct CDR3 sequences, under 30% of which are singletons. The sample taken for sequencing was blood. This sequence originates from a woman of 80 years or more in good health. The chain is built from TRBV15 and TRBJ1-4; D remains ambiguous. In nucleotides, the CDR3 is TGTGCCACCAGCAGAGTTATGGCATCTAATGAAAAACTGTTTTTT. Amino acid sequence: CATSRVMASNEKLFF.